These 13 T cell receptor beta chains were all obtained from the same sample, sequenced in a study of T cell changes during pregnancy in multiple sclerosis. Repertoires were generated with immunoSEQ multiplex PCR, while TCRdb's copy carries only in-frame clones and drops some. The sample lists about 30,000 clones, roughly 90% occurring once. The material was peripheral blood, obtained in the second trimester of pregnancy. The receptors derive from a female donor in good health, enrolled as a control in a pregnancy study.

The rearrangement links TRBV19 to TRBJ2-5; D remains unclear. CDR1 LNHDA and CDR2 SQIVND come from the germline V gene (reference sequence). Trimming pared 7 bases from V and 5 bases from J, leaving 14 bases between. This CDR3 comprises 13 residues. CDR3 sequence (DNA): TGTGCCAGTAAAAGAGGATCCTATGAGACCCAGTACTTC. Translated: CASKRGSYETQYF.

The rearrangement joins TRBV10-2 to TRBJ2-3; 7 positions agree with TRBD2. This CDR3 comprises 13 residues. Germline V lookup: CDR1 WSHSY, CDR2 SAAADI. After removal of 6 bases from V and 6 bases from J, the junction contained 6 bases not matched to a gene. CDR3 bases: TGCGCCAGCAGCGCGGGAGAATGGGATACGCAGTATTTT. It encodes CASSAGEWDTQYF.

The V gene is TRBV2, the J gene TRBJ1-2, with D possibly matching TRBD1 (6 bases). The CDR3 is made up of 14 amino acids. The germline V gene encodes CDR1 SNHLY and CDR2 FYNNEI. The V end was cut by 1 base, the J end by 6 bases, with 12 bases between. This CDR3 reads CASSEVGGANGYTF. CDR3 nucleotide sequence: TGTGCCAGCAGTGAAGTTGGGGGGGCAAATGGCTACACCTTC.

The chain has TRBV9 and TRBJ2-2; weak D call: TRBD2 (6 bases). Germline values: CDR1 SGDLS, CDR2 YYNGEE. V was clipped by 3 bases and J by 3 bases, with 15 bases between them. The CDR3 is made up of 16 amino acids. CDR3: CASSGPSGLHTGELFF. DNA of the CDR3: TGTGCCAGCAGCGGACCCTCGGGACTTCACACCGGGGAGCTGTTTTTT.

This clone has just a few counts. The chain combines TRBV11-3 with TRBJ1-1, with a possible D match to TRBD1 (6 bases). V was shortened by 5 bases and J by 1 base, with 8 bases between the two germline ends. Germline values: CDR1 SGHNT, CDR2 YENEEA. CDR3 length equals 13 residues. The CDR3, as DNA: TGTGCCAGCAGCCGAGGGGGGAACACTGAAGCTTTCTTT. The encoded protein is CASSRGGNTEAFF.

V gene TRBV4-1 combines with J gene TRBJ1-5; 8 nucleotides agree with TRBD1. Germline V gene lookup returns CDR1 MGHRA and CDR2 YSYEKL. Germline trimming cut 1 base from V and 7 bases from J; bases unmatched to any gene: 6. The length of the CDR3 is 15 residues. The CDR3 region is CASSQVGQGGQPQHF. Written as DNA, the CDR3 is TGCGCCAGCAGCCAAGTAGGACAGGGAGGACAGCCCCAGCATTTT.

CDR3 DNA: TGTGCCTGGAGTACCAGCGGGAGGGAGACCGGGGAGCTGTTTTTT. It yields the protein CAWSTSGRETGELFF. The J gene is TRBJ2-2, the V gene TRBV30, with 10 bases aligning to TRBD2. The germline CDR1 and CDR2 sequences are GTSNPN and SVGIG (reference sequence). The CDR3 spans 15 residues. J gave up 5 bases and V 2 bases, and 5 bases lay outside the gene matches.

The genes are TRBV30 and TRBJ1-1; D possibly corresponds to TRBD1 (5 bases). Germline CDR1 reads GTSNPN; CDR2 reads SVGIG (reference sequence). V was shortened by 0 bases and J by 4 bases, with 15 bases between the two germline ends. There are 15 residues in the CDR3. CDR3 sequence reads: CAWSVNIGGSTEAFF. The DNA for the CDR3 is TGTGCCTGGAGTGTCAATATCGGGGGGAGCACTGAAGCTTTCTTT.

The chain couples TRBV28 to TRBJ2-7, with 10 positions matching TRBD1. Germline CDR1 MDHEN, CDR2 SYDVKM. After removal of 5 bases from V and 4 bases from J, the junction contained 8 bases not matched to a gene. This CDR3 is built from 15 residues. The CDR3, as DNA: TGTGCCAGCAGTCATGGACAGGGGGGATCATACGAGCAGTACTTC. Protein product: CASSHGQGGSYEQYF.

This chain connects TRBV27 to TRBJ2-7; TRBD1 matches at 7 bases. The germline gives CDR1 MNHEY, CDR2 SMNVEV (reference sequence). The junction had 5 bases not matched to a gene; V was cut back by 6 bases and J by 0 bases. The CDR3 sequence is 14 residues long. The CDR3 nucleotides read TGTGCCAGCAGCCCAGGGGGATCCTCCTACGAGCAGTACTTC. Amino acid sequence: CASSPGGSSYEQYF.

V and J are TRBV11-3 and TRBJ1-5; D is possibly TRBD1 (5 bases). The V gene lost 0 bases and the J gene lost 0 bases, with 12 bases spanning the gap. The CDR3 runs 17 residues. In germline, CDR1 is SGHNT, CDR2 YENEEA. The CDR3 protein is CASSLDRRQPSNQPQHF. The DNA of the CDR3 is TGTGCCAGCAGCTTAGATCGGCGACAGCCTAGCAATCAGCCCCAGCATTTT. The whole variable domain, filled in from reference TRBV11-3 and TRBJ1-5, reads EAGVVQSPRYKIIEKKQPVAFWCNPISGHNTLYWYLQNLGQGPELLIRYENEEAVDDSQLPKDRFSAERLKGVDSTLKIQPAELGDSAVYLCASSLDRRQPSNQPQHFGDGTRLSIL.

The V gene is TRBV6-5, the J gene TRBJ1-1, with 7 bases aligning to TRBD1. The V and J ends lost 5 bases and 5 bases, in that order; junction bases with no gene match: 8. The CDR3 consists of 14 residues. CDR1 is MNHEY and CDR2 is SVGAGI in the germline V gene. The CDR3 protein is CASSPYRGGTEAFF. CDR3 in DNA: TGTGCCAGCAGTCCATACAGGGGTGGGACTGAAGCTTTCTTT.

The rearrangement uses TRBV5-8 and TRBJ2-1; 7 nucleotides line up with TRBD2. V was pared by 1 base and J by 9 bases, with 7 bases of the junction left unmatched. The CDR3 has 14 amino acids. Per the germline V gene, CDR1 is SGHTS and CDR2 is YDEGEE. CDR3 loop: CASSLRPGGAEQFF. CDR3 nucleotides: TGTGCCAGCAGCTTGCGGCCGGGAGGAGCTGAGCAGTTCTTC. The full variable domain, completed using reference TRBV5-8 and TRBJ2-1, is EAGVTQSPTHLIKTRGQQATLRCSPISGHTSVYWYQQALGLGLQFLLWYDEGEERNRGNFPPRFSGRQFPNYSSELNVNALELEDSALYLCASSLRPGGAEQFFGPGTRLTVL.